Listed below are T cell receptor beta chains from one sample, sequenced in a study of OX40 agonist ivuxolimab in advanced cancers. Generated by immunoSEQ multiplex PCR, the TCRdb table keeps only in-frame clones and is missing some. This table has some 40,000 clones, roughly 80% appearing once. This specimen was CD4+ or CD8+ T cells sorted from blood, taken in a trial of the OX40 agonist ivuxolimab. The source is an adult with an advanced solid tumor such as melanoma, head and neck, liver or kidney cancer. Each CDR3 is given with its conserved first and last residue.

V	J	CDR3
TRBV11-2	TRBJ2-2	CASSAPAWGGELFF
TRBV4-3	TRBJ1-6	CASSQTGRNSPLHF
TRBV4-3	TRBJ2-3	CASSPTSGGADTQYF
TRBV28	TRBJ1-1	CASSPTGGPEAFF
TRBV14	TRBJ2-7	CASSGPGHYEQYF
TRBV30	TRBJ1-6	CAFNRDNYSPLHF
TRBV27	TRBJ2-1	CASSFLGAGDNEQFF
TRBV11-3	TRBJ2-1	CASSLHEGWSSYNEQFF
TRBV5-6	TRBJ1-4	CASSLELDEEKLFF
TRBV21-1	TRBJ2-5	CASSKVAQPQETQYF
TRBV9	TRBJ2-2	CASSVGPRGHTGELFF
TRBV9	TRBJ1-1	CASSVDGTRTEAFF
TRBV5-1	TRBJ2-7	CASSFTSGGISEQYF
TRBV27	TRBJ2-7	CASSSGGGEYEQYF
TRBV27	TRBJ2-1	CASSSLTSGGPLYNEQFF
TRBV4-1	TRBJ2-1	CASSQDLAGVLFF
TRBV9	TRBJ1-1	CASSVAPHGPSGTEAFF